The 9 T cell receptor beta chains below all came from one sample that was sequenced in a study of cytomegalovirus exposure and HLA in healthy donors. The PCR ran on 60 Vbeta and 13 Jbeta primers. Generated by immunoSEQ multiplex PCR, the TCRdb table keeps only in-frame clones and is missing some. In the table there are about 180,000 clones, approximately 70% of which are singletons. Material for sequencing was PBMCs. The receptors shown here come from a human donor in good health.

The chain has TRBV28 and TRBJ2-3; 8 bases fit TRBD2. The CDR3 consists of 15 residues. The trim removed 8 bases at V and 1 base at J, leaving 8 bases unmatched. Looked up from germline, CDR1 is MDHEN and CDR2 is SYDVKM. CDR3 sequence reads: CASSSGGVGTDTQYF. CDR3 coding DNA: TGTGCCAGCTCCTCGGGGGGGGTCGGCACAGATACGCAGTATTTT.

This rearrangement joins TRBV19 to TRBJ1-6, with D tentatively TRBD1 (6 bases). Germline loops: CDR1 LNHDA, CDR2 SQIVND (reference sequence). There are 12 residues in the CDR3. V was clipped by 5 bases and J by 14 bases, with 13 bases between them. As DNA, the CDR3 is TGTGCCAGTAGTCCGGGGGCGGGGGCCCTCCACTTT. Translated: CASSPGAGALHF.

CDR3 protein: CASRGGQGNSPLHF. The CDR3 region has the DNA TGTGCCAGCAGGGGAGGACAGGGTAATTCACCCCTCCACTTT. This chain joins TRBV27 and TRBJ1-6; TRBD1 matches 8 bases. The germline gives CDR1 MNHEY, CDR2 SMNVEV (reference sequence). The CDR3 spans 14 residues. The ends lost 6 bases at V and 6 bases at J; junction bases unmatched: 4.

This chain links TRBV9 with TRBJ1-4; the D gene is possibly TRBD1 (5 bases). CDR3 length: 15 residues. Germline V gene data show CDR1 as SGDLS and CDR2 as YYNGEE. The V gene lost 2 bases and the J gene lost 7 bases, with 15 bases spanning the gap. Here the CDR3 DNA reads TGTGCCAGCAGCGTTTCAATGCAGGGAGGTGAAAAACTGTTTTTT. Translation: CASSVSMQGGEKLFF.

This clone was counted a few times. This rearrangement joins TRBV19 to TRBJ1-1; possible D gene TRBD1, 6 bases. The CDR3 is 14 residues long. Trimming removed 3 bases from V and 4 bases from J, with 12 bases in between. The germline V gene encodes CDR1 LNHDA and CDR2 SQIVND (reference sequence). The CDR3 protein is CASSITRGGTEAFF. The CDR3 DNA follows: TGTGCCAGTAGTATCACACGAGGGGGCACTGAAGCTTTCTTT.

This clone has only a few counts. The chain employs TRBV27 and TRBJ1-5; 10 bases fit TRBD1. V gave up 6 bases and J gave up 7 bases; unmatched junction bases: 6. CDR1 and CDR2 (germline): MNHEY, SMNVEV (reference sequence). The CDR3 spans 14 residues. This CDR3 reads CASRQGQGKQPQHF. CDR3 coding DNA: TGTGCCAGCAGACAGGGACAGGGGAAACAGCCCCAGCATTTT.

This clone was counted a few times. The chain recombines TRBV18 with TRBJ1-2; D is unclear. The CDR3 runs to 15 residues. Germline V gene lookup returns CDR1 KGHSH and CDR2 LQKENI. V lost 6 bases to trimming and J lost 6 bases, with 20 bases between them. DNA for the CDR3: TGTGCCAGCTCTACCCGGGGTGATAGGGCGGATGGCTACACCTTC. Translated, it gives CASSTRGDRADGYTF.

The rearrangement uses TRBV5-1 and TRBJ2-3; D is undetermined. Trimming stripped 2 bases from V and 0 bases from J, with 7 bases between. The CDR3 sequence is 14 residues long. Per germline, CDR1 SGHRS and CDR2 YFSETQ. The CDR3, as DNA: TGCGCCAGCAGCTTACAGTCTAGCACAGATACGCAGTATTTT. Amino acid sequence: CASSLQSSTDTQYF.

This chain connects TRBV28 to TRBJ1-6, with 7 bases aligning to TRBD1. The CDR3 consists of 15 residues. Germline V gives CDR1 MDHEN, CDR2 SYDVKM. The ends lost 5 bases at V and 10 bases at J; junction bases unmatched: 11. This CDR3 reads CASSAPGGQGSPLHF. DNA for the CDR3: TGTGCCAGCAGTGCCCCAGGGGGGCAGGGGTCACCCCTCCACTTT.